This entry lists 15 T cell receptor beta chains sequenced from one sample in a study of beta chain features in type 1 diabetes. All of the isolated RNA was reverse transcribed, so expressed TCRB transcripts were sequenced. Profiled with immunoSEQ multiplex PCR; TCRdb holds only in-frame clones, not every one. The data contain about 710,000 clones, around 15% of them seen just once; the ten biggest clones take up less than 0.04%. General study points: Among patients with Type 1 diabetes, TCRB CDR3s were moderately but significantly shorter in every one of the four CD4+ subsets.

Their cognate antigens are unknown. What was sequenced was naive CD4+ T cells from blood. Receptors were obtained from a man aged 18-30 years with type 1 diabetes.

The chain recombines TRBV28 with TRBJ1-6; 8 bases match TRBD1. With 5 bases clipped from V and 0 bases from J, the junction kept 3 bases outside the gene matches. Per germline, CDR1 MDHEN and CDR2 SYDVKM. The CDR3 loop spans 16 amino acids. The CDR3 reads CASSPGTGSYNSPLHF. The CDR3 coding sequence is TGTGCCAGCAGTCCTGGGACAGGCTCCTATAATTCACCCCTCCACTTT.

The V call is TRBV5-6, the J call TRBJ2-7, with 9 bases matching TRBD2. This CDR3 has 14 residues. The V segment lost 6 bases and the J segment 5 bases; nucleotides outside the gene matches: 9. The V gene's germline CDR1 is SGHDT and CDR2 YYEEEE. CDR3 in amino acids: CASNLSGGVDEQYF. CDR3 nucleotides: TGTGCCAGCAATCTTAGCGGGGGTGTCGACGAGCAGTACTTC.

This clone has a handful of counts. V usage is TRBV6-5 and J usage is TRBJ1-2; 7 bases fit TRBD1. CDR3 size: 14 residues. V gave up 7 bases and J gave up 3 bases; unmatched junction bases: 8. The germline V gene encodes CDR1 MNHEY and CDR2 SVGAGI. The CDR3 reads CASTRTGQHYGYTF. The CDR3 bases are TGTGCCAGCACCAGGACGGGACAGCACTATGGCTACACCTTC.

The chain has TRBV10-3 and TRBJ2-3, with a weak D call TRBD1 (5 bases). The V and J ends lost 0 bases and 8 bases respectively, with 9 bases between them. CDR1 and CDR2 from the germline V gene are ENHRY and SYGVKD. The CDR3 totals 13 residues. DNA of the CDR3: TGTGCCATCAGTGAGTCACAGGTCCCTACGCAGTATTTT. This sequence encodes CAISESQVPTQYF.

The rearrangement links TRBV9 to TRBJ2-7, with D perhaps TRBD1 or TRBD2 (5 bases each). CDR1 and CDR2 (germline): SGDLS, YYNGEE. Trimming removed 0 bases from V and 3 bases from J, with 10 bases in between. The CDR3 spans 14 residues. CDR3 sequence reads: CASSVGGTNYEQYF. CDR3 sequence (DNA): TGTGCCAGCAGCGTAGGAGGGACCAACTACGAGCAGTACTTC.

The table lists this clone with a few counts. The rearrangement joins TRBV5-1 to TRBJ2-7; D possibly corresponds to TRBD1 (7 bases). This CDR3 is built from 14 residues. Germline V gene lookup returns CDR1 SGHRS and CDR2 YFSETQ. V was pared by 2 bases and J by 4 bases, with 13 bases between. CDR3 DNA: TGCGCCAGCAGCTTCGGGGGACAGTTATACGAGCAGTACTTC. Its protein product is CASSFGGQLYEQYF.

The chain has TRBV7-2 and TRBJ2-7, with TRBD2 matching over 12 bases. The V gene's germline CDR1 is SGHTA and CDR2 FQGNSA. V shed 6 bases, J shed 6 bases, and the junction held 12 bases outside the gene matches. This CDR3 is 16 amino acids long. CDR3 sequence reads: CASSFPTSGRNSEQYF. CDR3 DNA sequence: TGTGCCAGCAGTTTCCCGACTAGCGGGAGAAATTCCGAGCAGTACTTC.

The chain carries TRBV27 and TRBJ2-7, with 12 bases lining up with TRBD2. Looked up from germline, CDR1 is MNHEY and CDR2 is SMNVEV (reference sequence). The CDR3 spans 18 residues. The junction had 8 bases not matched to a gene; V was cut back by 0 bases and J by 2 bases. In DNA form, the CDR3 reads TGTGCCAGCAGTTTATCCCCGACTAGCGGGGGATCCCCCTACGAGCAGTACTTC. Translated, it gives CASSLSPTSGGSPYEQYF.

This clone was counted between two and nine times. The chain uses TRBV29-1 and TRBJ1-1; 7 bases are a match to TRBD1. V lost 7 bases and J lost 1; bases outside the gene matches: 6. Per the germline V gene, CDR1 is SQVTM and CDR2 is ANQGSEA. The CDR3 is 13 amino acids. The CDR3 DNA is TGCAGCGCCGGGGGACAGCAGAACACTGAAGCTTTCTTT. Translating gives CSAGGQQNTEAFF.

This clone was counted a few times. The V and J genes are TRBV28 and TRBJ2-1; a weak D match, TRBD2 (6 bases). With 3 bases removed from V and 10 bases from J, the gap between germline ends came to 16 bases. The CDR3 spans 14 residues. CDR1 and CDR2 from the germline V gene are MDHEN and SYDVKM. The CDR3 loop is CASSLTRREVEQFF. CDR3 DNA: TGTGCCAGCAGTTTGACCCGGCGGGAAGTCGAGCAGTTCTTC.

The chain has TRBV5-1 and TRBJ2-6; D unresolved. Germline V lookup: CDR1 SGHRS, CDR2 YFSETQ. Trimming left V 2 bases short and J 4 bases short, with 7 bases between. The CDR3 is 14 residues long. CDR3 residues: CASSFISGANVLTF. DNA of the CDR3: TGCGCCAGCAGCTTTATTTCAGGGGCCAACGTCCTGACTTTC.

Only a few counts were recorded for this clone. This rearrangement joins TRBV6-6 to TRBJ2-1; D unclear. From germline, CDR1 is MNHNY and CDR2 SVGAGI (reference sequence). CDR3 length equals 12 residues. The V end was cut by 2 bases, the J end by 14 bases, with 13 bases between. The CDR3 region is CASSYTTSVEFF. The CDR3 DNA follows: TGTGCCAGCAGTTACACCACCTCGGTGGAGTTCTTC.

The V gene is TRBV15, the J gene TRBJ2-6, with D possibly TRBD1 on 6 matching bases. CDR1 and CDR2 (germline): LNHNV, YYDKDF (reference sequence). This CDR3 spans 16 amino acids. V shed 1 base and J shed 5 bases, with 12 bases lying between them. The CDR3, as DNA: TGTGCCACCAGCAGAGGTGTAGGGGACAGGGCCAACGTCCTGACTTTC. This codes for CATSRGVGDRANVLTF.

This clone was observed a few times. The rearrangement uses TRBV28 and TRBJ1-2; maybe TRBD1 (6 bases). Germline assignment: CDR1 MDHEN and CDR2 SYDVKM. The V and J ends lost 4 bases and 6 bases respectively, with 9 bases between them. This CDR3 comprises 12 residues. The CDR3 DNA reads TGTGCCAGCAGTTCCGGACAGAATGGCTACACCTTC. Translation: CASSSGQNGYTF.

The chain links TRBV2 to TRBJ2-7; tentative D call: TRBD2 (5 bases). The CDR3 is made up of 12 amino acids. V lost 6 bases, J lost 5 bases, and 11 bases lay in between. Germline V CDR1 and CDR2: SNHLY, FYNNEI. The CDR3: CASRLYGDEQYF. In DNA, the CDR3 is TGTGCCAGCAGACTATACGGGGACGAGCAGTACTTC. The full variable domain, with the rest looked up from reference TRBV2 and TRBJ2-7, is EPEVTQTPSHQVTQMGQEVILRCVPISNHLYFYWYRQILGQKVEFLVSFYNNEISEKSEIFDDQFSVERPDGSNFTLKIRSTKLEDSAMYFCASRLYGDEQYFGPGTRLTVT.